This T cell receptor (beta chain) was captured by sequencing in a study of blood T cells in healthy people across ages. Together with a sample-barcoded 5' primer, a J-beta primer mix was included in a second PCR lasting about 6 to 12 cycles. TCRdb independently ran MiXCR on the 5' RACE reads; one entry per CDR3 protein. This sample has 1.5 million to 2 million distinct CDR3 sequences, with about 50% found just once. This CDR3 contains 14 residues. The V gene's germline CDR1 is ENHRY and CDR2 SYGVKD. With 8 bases removed from V and 4 bases from J, the gap between germline ends came to 15 bases. The source material was blood. The V and J genes are TRBV10-3 and TRBJ2-1, with a tentative D call TRBD1 (6 bases). The clonotype originates from a woman between 40 and 50 years old in good health. This chain's CDR3 is CAIGEQGIYNEQFF. CDR3 DNA sequence: TGTGCCATCGGGGAGCAGGGGATTTACAATGAGCAGTTCTTC.